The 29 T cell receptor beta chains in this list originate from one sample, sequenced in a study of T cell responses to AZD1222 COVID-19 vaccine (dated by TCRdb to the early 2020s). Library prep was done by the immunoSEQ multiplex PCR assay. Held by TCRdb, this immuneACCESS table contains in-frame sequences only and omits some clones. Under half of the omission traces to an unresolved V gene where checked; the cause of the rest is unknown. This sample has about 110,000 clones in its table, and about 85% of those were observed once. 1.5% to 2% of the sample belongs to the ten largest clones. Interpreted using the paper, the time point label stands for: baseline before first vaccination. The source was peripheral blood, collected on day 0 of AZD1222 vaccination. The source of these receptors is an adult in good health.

The chain's CDR3 is CASSRPTGGSVGEQYF. The CDR3 nucleotides are TGTGCCAGCAGCCGACCGACAGGGGGCTCAGTCGGCGAGCAGTACTTC. V and J are TRBV7-9 and TRBJ2-7; 10 bases align to TRBD1. Trimming cost V 5 bases and J 6 bases; bases outside gene matches: 13. Per the germline V gene, CDR1 is SEHNR and CDR2 is FQNEAQ (reference sequence). There are 16 residues in the CDR3.

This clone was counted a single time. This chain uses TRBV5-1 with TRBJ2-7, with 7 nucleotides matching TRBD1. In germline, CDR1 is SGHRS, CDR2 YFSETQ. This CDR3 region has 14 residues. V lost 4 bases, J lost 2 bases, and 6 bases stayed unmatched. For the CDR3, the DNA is TGCGCCAGCAGCCGGACGGACAGGACCTACGAGCAGTACTTC. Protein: CASSRTDRTYEQYF.

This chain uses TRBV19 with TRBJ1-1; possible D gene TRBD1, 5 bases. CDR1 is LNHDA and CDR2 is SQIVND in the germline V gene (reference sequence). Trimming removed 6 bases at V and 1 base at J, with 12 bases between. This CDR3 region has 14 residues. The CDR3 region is CASSSPGRNTEAFF. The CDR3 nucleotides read TGTGCCAGTAGCTCCCCGGGACGGAACACTGAAGCTTTCTTT. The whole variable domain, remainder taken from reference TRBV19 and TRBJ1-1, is DGGITQSPKYLFRKEGQNVTLSCEQNLNHDAMYWYRQDPGQGLRLIYYSQIVNDFQKGDIAEGYSVSREKKESFPLTVTSAQKNPTAFYLCASSSPGRNTEAFFGQGTRLTVV.

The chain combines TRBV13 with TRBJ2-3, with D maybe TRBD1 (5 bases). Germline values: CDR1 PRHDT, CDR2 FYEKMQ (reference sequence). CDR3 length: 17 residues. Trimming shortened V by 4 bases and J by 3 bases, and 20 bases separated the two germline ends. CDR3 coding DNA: TGTGCCAGCAGCTCCTACCTGGACACCGCTGGGACAGATACGCAGTATTTT. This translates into CASSSYLDTAGTDTQYF.

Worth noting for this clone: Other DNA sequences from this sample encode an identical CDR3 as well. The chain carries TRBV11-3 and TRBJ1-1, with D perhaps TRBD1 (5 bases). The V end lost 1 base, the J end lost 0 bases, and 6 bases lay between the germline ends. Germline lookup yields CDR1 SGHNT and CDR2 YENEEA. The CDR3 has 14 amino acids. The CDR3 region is CASSLGGVNTEAFF. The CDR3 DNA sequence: TGTGCCAGCAGCTTAGGGGGGGTGAACACTGAAGCTTTCTTT.

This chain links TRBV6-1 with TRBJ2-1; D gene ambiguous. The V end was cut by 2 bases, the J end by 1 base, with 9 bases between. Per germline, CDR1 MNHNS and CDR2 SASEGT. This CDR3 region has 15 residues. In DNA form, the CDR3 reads TGTGCCAGCAGTGAATCGGTGGGGTCCTACAATGAGCAGTTCTTC. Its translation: CASSESVGSYNEQFF.

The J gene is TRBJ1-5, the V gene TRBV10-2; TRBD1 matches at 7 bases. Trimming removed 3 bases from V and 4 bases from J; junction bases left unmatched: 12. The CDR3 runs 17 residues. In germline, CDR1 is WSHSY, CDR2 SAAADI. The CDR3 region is CASSEWDSPVSNQPQHF. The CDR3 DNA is TGCGCCAGCAGTGAATGGGACAGCCCAGTAAGTAATCAGCCCCAGCATTTT.

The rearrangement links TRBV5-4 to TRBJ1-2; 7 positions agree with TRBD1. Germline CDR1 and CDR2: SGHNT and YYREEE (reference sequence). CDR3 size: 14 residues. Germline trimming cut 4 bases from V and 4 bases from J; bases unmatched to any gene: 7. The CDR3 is CASSPDRAIYGYTF. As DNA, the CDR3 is TGTGCCAGCAGCCCAGACAGGGCGATCTATGGCTACACCTTC.

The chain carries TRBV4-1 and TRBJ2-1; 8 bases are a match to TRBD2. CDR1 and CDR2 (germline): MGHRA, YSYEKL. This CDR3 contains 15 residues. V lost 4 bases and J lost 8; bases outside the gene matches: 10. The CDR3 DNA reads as TGCGCCAGCAGCCCTCGGGAAAGCGGGAGTGATGAGCAGTTCTTC. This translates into CASSPRESGSDEQFF.

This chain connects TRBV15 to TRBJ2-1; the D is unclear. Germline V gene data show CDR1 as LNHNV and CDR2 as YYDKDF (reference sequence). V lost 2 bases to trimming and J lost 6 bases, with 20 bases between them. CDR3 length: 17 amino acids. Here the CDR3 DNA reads TGTGCCACCAGCAGACCTCCGGATGTCACATATGGCAATGAGCAGTTCTTC. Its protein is CATSRPPDVTYGNEQFF.

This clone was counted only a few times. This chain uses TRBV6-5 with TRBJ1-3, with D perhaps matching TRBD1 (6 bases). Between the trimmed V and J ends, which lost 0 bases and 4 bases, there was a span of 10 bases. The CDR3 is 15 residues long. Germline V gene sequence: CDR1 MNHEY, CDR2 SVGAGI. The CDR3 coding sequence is TGTGCCAGCAGTTACTCCAGGGGTCGGGGAAACACCATATATTTT. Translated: CASSYSRGRGNTIYF.

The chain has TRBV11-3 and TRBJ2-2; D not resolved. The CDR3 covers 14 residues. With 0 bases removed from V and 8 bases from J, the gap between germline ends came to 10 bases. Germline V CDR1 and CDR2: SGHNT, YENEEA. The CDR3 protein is CASSLEQQAGELFF. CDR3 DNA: TGTGCCAGCAGCTTAGAGCAGCAGGCAGGGGAGCTGTTTTTT. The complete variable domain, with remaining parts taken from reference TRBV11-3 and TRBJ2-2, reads EAGVVQSPRYKIIEKKQPVAFWCNPISGHNTLYWYLQNLGQGPELLIRYENEEAVDDSQLPKDRFSAERLKGVDSTLKIQPAELGDSAVYLCASSLEQQAGELFFGEGSRLTVL.

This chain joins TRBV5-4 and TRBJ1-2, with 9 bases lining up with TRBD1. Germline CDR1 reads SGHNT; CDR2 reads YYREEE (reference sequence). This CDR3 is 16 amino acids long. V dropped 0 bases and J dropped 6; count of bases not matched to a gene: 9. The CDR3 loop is CASSLGGTGIKNGYTF. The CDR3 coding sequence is TGTGCCAGCAGCTTGGGAGGGACAGGGATTAAAAATGGCTACACCTTC. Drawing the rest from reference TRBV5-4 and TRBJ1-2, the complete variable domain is ETGVTQSPTHLIKTRGQQVTLRCSSQSGHNTVSWYQQALGQGPQFIFQYYREEENGRGNFPPRFSGLQFPNYSSELNVNALELDDSALYLCASSLGGTGIKNGYTFGSGTRLTVV.

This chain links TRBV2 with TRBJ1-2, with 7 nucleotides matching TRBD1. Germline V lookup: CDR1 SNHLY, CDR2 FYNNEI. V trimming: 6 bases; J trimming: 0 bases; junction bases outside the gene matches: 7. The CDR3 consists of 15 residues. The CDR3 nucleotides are TGTGCCAGCAGAGGGGGCCAGGGCCCTAACTATGGCTACACCTTC. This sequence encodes CASRGGQGPNYGYTF.

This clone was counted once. CDR3 nucleotides: TGTGCCAGCTCACAAGGGACTAGCGGGTACAATGAGCAGTTCTTC. It yields the protein CASSQGTSGYNEQFF. The J gene is TRBJ2-1, the V gene TRBV18, with 12 nucleotides matching TRBD2. This CDR3 region has 15 residues. CDR1 and CDR2 from the germline V gene are KGHSH and LQKENI. V lost 4 bases, J lost 4 bases, and 2 bases stayed unmatched. Using reference TRBV18 and TRBJ2-1 for the parts outside the CDR3, the full variable domain is NAGVMQNPRHLVRRRGQEARLRCSPMKGHSHVYWYRQLPEEGLKFMVYLQKENIIDESGMPKERFSAEFPKEGPSILRIQQVVRGDSAAYFCASSQGTSGYNEQFFGPGTRLTVL.

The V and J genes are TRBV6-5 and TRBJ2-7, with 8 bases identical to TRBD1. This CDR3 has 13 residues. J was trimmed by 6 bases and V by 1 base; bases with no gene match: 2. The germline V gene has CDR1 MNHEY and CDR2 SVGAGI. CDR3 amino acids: CASSYFGQGEQYF. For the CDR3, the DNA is TGTGCCAGCAGTTACTTCGGACAGGGCGAGCAGTACTTC.

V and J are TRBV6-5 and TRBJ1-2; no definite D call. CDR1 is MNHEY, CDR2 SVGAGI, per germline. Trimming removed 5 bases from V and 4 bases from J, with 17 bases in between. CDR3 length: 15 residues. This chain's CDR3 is CASSTSSYIRYGYTF. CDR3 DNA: TGTGCCAGCAGTACCTCCTCCTACATCCGCTATGGCTACACCTTC.

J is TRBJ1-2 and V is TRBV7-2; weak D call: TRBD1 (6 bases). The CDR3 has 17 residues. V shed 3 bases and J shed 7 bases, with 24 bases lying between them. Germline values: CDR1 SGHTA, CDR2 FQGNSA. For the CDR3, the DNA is TGTGCCAGCAGCTTCGATCAAAACGGGACACCCGGTTCTGGCTACACCTTC. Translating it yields CASSFDQNGTPGSGYTF.

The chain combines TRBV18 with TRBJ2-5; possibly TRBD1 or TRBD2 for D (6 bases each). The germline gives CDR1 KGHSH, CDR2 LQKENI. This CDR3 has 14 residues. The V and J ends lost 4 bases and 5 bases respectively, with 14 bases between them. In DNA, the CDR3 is TGTGCCAGCTCACGGGGGGCGCGCGAGGAGACCCAGTACTTC. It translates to CASSRGAREETQYF.

The CDR3 is CASSLGGAVMNNEQFF. CDR3 in DNA: TGTGCCAGCAGCTTGGGTGGAGCGGTGATGAACAATGAGCAGTTCTTC. The rearrangement links TRBV5-6 to TRBJ2-1, with D tentatively TRBD2 (5 bases). Trimming shortened V by 0 bases and J by 5 bases, and 15 bases separated the two germline ends. The CDR3 is 16 amino acids. Germline assignment: CDR1 SGHDT and CDR2 YYEEEE. Using reference TRBV5-6 and TRBJ2-1 for the parts outside the CDR3, the full variable domain is DAGVTQSPTHLIKTRGQQVTLRCSPKSGHDTVSWYQQALGQGPQFIFQYYEEEERQRGNFPDRFSGHQFPNYSSELNVNALLLGDSALYLCASSLGGAVMNNEQFFGPGTRLTVL.

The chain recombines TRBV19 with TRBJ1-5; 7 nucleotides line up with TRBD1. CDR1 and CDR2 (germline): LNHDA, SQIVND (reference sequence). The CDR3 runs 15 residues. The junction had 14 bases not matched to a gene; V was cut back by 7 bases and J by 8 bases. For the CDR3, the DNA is TGTGCCAGTATAGGCAGGGGGAGTTCGGGGGAGCCCCAGCATTTT. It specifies CASIGRGSSGEPQHF.

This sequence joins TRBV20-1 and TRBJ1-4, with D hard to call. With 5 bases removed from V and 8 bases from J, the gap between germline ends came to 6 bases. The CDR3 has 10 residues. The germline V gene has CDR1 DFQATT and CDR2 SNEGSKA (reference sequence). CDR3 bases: TGCAGTGCTTGGATGGAAAAACTGTTTTTT. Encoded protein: CSAWMEKLFF.

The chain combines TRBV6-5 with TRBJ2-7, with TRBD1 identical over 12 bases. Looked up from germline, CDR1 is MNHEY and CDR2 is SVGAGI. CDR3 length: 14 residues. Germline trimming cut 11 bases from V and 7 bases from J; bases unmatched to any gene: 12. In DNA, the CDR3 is TGTGCCCACACCAGGGGACAGGGGGCTGGGGAGCAGTACTTC. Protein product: CAHTRGQGAGEQYF.

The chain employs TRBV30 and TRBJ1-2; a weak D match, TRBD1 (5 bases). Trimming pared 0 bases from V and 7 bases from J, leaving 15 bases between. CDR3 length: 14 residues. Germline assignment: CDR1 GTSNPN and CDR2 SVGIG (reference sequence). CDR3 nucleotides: TGTGCCTGGAGTGTATCTCAGGGCCCGGTTGGCTACACCTTC. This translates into CAWSVSQGPVGYTF.

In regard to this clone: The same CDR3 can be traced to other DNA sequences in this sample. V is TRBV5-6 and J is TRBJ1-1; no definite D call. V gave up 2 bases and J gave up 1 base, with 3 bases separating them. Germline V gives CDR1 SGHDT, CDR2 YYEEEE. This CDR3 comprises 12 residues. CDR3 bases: TGTGCCAGCAGCTTACAGAACACTGAAGCTTTCTTT. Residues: CASSLQNTEAFF. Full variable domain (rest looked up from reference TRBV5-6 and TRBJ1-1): DAGVTQSPTHLIKTRGQQVTLRCSPKSGHDTVSWYQQALGQGPQFIFQYYEEEERQRGNFPDRFSGHQFPNYSSELNVNALLLGDSALYLCASSLQNTEAFFGQGTRLTVV.

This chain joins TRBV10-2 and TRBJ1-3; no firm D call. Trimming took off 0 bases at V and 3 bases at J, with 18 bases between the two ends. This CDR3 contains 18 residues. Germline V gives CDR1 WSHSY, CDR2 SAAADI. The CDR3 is CASSESSPTAGGGNTIYF. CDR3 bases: TGCGCCAGCAGTGAGTCTAGCCCGACCGCGGGTGGTGGAAACACCATATATTTT.

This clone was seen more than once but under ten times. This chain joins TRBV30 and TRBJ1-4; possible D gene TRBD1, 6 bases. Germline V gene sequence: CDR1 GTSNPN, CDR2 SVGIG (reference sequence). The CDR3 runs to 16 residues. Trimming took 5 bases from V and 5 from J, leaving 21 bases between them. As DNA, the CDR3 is TGTGCCTGGGCGACCCCGTTGAGGGGGTTCAATGAAAAACTGTTTTTT. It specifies CAWATPLRGFNEKLFF. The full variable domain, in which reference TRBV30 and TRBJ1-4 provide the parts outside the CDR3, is SQTIHQWPATLVQPVGSPLSLECTVEGTSNPNLYWYRQAAGRGLQLLFYSVGIGQISSEVPQNLSASRPQDRQFILSSKKLLLSDSGFYLCAWATPLRGFNEKLFFGSGTQLSVL.

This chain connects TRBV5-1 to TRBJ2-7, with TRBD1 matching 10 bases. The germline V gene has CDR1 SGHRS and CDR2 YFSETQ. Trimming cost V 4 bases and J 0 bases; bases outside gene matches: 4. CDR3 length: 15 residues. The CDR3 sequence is CASSAGQGNSYEQYF. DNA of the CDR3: TGCGCCAGCAGCGCGGGACAGGGGAACTCCTACGAGCAGTACTTC.

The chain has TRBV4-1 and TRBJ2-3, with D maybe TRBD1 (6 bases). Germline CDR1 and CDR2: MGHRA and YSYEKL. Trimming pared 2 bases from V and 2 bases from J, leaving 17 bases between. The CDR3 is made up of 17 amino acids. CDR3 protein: CASSQSSTGGVTDTQYF. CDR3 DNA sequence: TGCGCCAGCAGCCAATCGTCGACAGGTGGGGTCACAGATACGCAGTATTTT.